These 32 T cell receptor beta chains share one sample of origin, sequenced in a study of blood T cell repertoires in COVID-19. Sequencing used immunoSEQ multiplex PCR; TCRdb keeps in-frame clones, though not all of them. This sample has 200,000 to 300,000 clones, with around nine tenths found just once. Sequencing was performed on peripheral blood. These receptors were obtained from a man aged 35 to 55 who had recovered from COVID-19.

The gene calls are TRBV4-1 and TRBJ2-7; 7 bases are shared with TRBD1. The CDR3 covers 14 residues. After removal of 1 base from V and 5 bases from J, the junction contained 5 bases not matched to a gene. Germline V lookup: CDR1 MGHRA, CDR2 YSYEKL. In DNA, the CDR3 is TGCGCCAGCAGCCAAGGACAGGGTGCTCACGAGCAGTACTTC. Protein sequence: CASSQGQGAHEQYF.

The chain carries TRBV30 and TRBJ2-2; perhaps TRBD2 as D (7 bases). Germline CDR1 and CDR2: GTSNPN and SVGIG (reference sequence). The V gene lost 0 bases and the J gene lost 6 bases, with 8 bases spanning the gap. The CDR3 covers 13 residues. CDR3: CAWSVGGAGELFF. The CDR3 nucleotides are TGTGCCTGGAGTGTAGGGGGGGCCGGGGAGCTGTTTTTT.

This chain uses TRBV5-6 with TRBJ2-1; 8 bases match TRBD1. The germline V gene has CDR1 SGHDT and CDR2 YYEEEE. Trimming took 4 bases from V and 4 from J; bases not matched to a gene: 10. The CDR3 extends over 16 amino acids. CDR3 sequence reads: CASSLYAGTGYNEQFF. The CDR3 DNA reads TGTGCCAGCAGCCTATACGCCGGGACAGGTTACAATGAGCAGTTCTTC.

The chain couples TRBV7-2 to TRBJ2-1; a weak D match, TRBD2 (7 bases). From germline, CDR1 is SGHTA and CDR2 FQGNSA. The CDR3 extends over 15 amino acids. The V end was cut by 5 bases, the J end by 10 bases, with 21 bases between. The DNA of the CDR3 is TGTGCCAGCAGCGGTTTTGGGGGGGGGCCCGGGGAGCAGTTCTTC. As protein: CASSGFGGGPGEQFF.

V is TRBV19 and J is TRBJ2-7; TRBD2 is a possible D gene (6 bases). V lost 3 bases, J lost 0 bases, and 15 bases lay in between. Germline values: CDR1 LNHDA, CDR2 SQIVND (reference sequence). The CDR3 contains 16 residues. The CDR3 is CASSIRPSGPSYEQYF. CDR3 DNA sequence: TGTGCCAGTAGTATCCGCCCCAGCGGGCCCTCCTACGAGCAGTACTTC.

In its sample, this clone was seen a few times. The V call is TRBV12-3 or TRBV12-4, the J call TRBJ1-5; the D gene is possibly TRBD1 (6 bases). This CDR3 spans 13 amino acids. Trimming left V 6 bases short and J 4 bases short, with 10 bases between. As DNA, the CDR3 is TGTGCCAGCAGGGGGACACCAAATCAGCCCCAGCATTTT. This codes for CASRGTPNQPQHF.

The rearrangement joins TRBV14 to TRBJ2-3, with 8 bases that match TRBD1. Germline V gene data show CDR1 as SGHDN and CDR2 as FVKESK. The CDR3 length is 16 residues. V was clipped by 4 bases and J by 2 bases; unmatched bases: 8. CDR3 sequence reads: CASSPRTGRATDTQYF. The CDR3 DNA is TGTGCCAGCAGCCCCCGGACAGGGCGGGCCACAGATACGCAGTATTTT.

This clone was observed once. The chain recombines TRBV6-2 or TRBV6-3 with TRBJ2-7; D gene unclear. Germline V gene data show CDR1 as MNHEY and CDR2 as SVGEGT. The CDR3 is 15 amino acids. V was cut by 6 bases and J by 0 bases, with 15 bases left in between. The CDR3 spells CASSPHRLASYEQYF. DNA of the CDR3: TGTGCCAGCAGCCCGCACCGACTGGCCTCCTACGAGCAGTACTTC.

The chain is built from TRBV7-6 and TRBJ2-3; 9 positions agree with TRBD2. With V trimmed by 6 bases and J by 7 bases, 14 bases remained unmatched. Germline V gene sequence: CDR1 SGHVS, CDR2 FNYEAQ. The CDR3 runs 16 residues. This chain's CDR3 is CASSFAGGRGGHTQYF. CDR3 in DNA: TGTGCCAGCAGTTTTGCGGGGGGGCGGGGAGGCCATACGCAGTATTTT.

The genes are TRBV11-3 and TRBJ2-7; TRBD1 aligns across 7 bases. The CDR3 spans 14 residues. The germline V gene has CDR1 SGHNT and CDR2 YENEEA. The trim removed 1 base at V and 6 bases at J, leaving 6 bases unmatched. CDR3 DNA sequence: TGTGCCAGCAGCTTAGGCAGGGGGAGCAGCGAGCAGTACTTC. Its translation: CASSLGRGSSEQYF.

The chain couples TRBV7-2 to TRBJ1-2; TRBD1 is a possible D gene (6 bases). Germline CDR1 is SGHTA and CDR2 is FQGNSA. V lost 5 bases, J lost 0 bases, and 16 bases lay in between. This CDR3 comprises 16 residues. In nucleotides, the CDR3 is TGTGCCAGCAGCCAAATGGACAGAACGGCTAACTATGGCTACACCTTC. It yields the protein CASSQMDRTANYGYTF.

The V and J genes are TRBV5-6 and TRBJ2-7, with D unclear. Trimming took off 2 bases at V and 3 bases at J, with 12 bases between the two ends. Looked up from germline, CDR1 is SGHDT and CDR2 is YYEEEE. This CDR3 is 14 amino acids long. DNA for the CDR3: TGTGCCAGCAGCTTCAAAGGCAGGCACTACGAGCAGTACTTC. Protein product: CASSFKGRHYEQYF.

This clone has a handful of counts. V usage is TRBV19 and J usage is TRBJ2-7; tentative D call: TRBD2 (6 bases). Trimming cost V 3 bases and J 0 bases, with 12 bases left between them. The CDR3 length is 15 residues. Germline loops: CDR1 LNHDA, CDR2 SQIVND (reference sequence). The chain's CDR3 is CASSILAYDSYEQYF. The CDR3 DNA reads as TGTGCCAGTAGTATTCTAGCGTACGACTCCTACGAGCAGTACTTC.

The rearrangement joins TRBV18 to TRBJ2-7; 9 bases line up with TRBD1. The length of the CDR3 is 14 residues. Looked up from germline, CDR1 is KGHSH and CDR2 is LQKENI. The junction had 12 bases not matched to a gene; V was cut back by 6 bases and J by 9 bases. The DNA for the CDR3 is TGTGCCAGCTCGCCGAAGGGACAGGGCTCGAGGCAGTACTTC. This gives the protein CASSPKGQGSRQYF.

The V and J genes are TRBV9 and TRBJ2-1, with 10 bases matching TRBD2. The CDR3 length is 15 residues. Germline V lookup: CDR1 SGDLS, CDR2 YYNGEE. Trimming took 3 bases from V and 4 from J; bases not matched to a gene: 4. CDR3 region: CASSAGLATYNEQFF. In DNA form, the CDR3 reads TGTGCCAGCAGCGCGGGACTAGCGACTTACAATGAGCAGTTCTTC.

In DNA, the CDR3 is TGTGCCAGCATTCCGGGGACAGGGGCGGTAGATACGCAGTATTTT. Protein: CASIPGTGAVDTQYF. The chain combines TRBV2 with TRBJ2-3; TRBD1 matches at 10 bases. Looked up from germline, CDR1 is SNHLY and CDR2 is FYNNEI. The CDR3 has 15 residues. V lost 7 bases, J lost 5 bases, and 9 bases stayed unmatched. The whole variable domain, filled in from reference TRBV2 and TRBJ2-3, reads EPEVTQTPSHQVTQMGQEVILRCVPISNHLYFYWYRQILGQKVEFLVSFYNNEISEKSEIFDDQFSVERPDGSNFTLKIRSTKLEDSAMYFCASIPGTGAVDTQYFGPGTRLTVL.

This chain links TRBV19 with TRBJ2-7, with D perhaps matching TRBD2 (5 bases). This CDR3 is built from 15 residues. Trimming removed 5 bases from V and 1 base from J, with 15 bases in between. Germline CDR1 LNHDA, CDR2 SQIVND (reference sequence). CDR3 DNA sequence: TGTGCCAGTAGTCGAGGGTGGAGTGGGTCCTACGAGCAGTACTTC. This codes for CASSRGWSGSYEQYF. Using reference TRBV19 and TRBJ2-7 for the parts outside the CDR3, the full variable domain is DGGITQSPKYLFRKEGQNVTLSCEQNLNHDAMYWYRQDPGQGLRLIYYSQIVNDFQKGDIAEGYSVSREKKESFPLTVTSAQKNPTAFYLCASSRGWSGSYEQYFGPGTRLTVT.

The J gene is TRBJ2-2, the V gene TRBV5-4; tentatively, D is TRBD1 (6 bases). The CDR3 spans 17 residues. Trimming cost V 4 bases and J 0 bases, with 16 bases left between them. Germline CDR1 and CDR2: SGHNT and YYREEE (reference sequence). CDR3 residues: CASSGTYRESNTGELFF. CDR3 coding DNA: TGTGCCAGCAGCGGAACCTACAGGGAATCGAACACCGGGGAGCTGTTTTTT.

J is TRBJ2-5 and V is TRBV24-1; TRBD2 matches 11 bases. Germline V gene sequence: CDR1 KGHDR, CDR2 SFDVKD. CDR3 length: 16 amino acids. V shed 2 bases and J 1 base; nucleotides not matched to a gene: 2. DNA of the CDR3: TGTGCCACCAGTGATTCTAGCGGGGGGATCCAAGAGACCCAGTACTTC. Amino acids: CATSDSSGGIQETQYF.

Concerning this clone: A much larger clone is a single base away; this may be a read error. CDR3 region: CASSYLTEAFF. The CDR3 DNA sequence: TGTGCCAGCAGTTACCTCACTGAAGCTTTCTTT. This chain connects TRBV6-2 or TRBV6-3 to TRBJ1-1; D remains unclear. The V gene's germline CDR1 is MNHEY and CDR2 SVGEGT. The CDR3 spans 11 residues. Trimming stripped 2 bases from V and 4 bases from J, with 2 bases between.

The chain couples TRBV6-2 or TRBV6-3 to TRBJ1-4, with D hard to call. Trimming cost V 1 base and J 0 bases, with 15 bases left between them. The germline V gene has CDR1 MNHEY and CDR2 SVGEGT. This CDR3 region has 18 residues. The CDR3 is CASSYLAPSAATNEKLFF. The CDR3 DNA sequence: TGTGCCAGCAGTTACTTGGCTCCGTCCGCGGCAACTAATGAAAAACTGTTTTTT.

The chain links TRBV5-6 to TRBJ2-1; TRBD1 matches at 10 bases. The CDR3 contains 14 residues. V lost 0 bases and J lost 6; bases outside the gene matches: 0. CDR1 is SGHDT and CDR2 is YYEEEE in the germline V gene. CDR3 bases: TGTGCCAGCAGCTTGGGACAGGGGGCCAATGAGCAGTTCTTC. This gives the protein CASSLGQGANEQFF.

This chain joins TRBV12-5 and TRBJ2-2; D might be TRBD2 (5 bases). Germline CDR1 is LGHNT and CDR2 is FRNRAP. The CDR3 contains 14 residues. The ends were cut back, 5 bases at V and 4 bases at J, with 11 bases in the middle. The CDR3 coding sequence is TGTGCTAGTGGTACTAGGAGGCCCACCGGGGAGCTGTTTTTT. This sequence encodes CASGTRRPTGELFF.

V is TRBV7-6 and J is TRBJ2-2, with 14 bases matching TRBD2. Losses at the gene ends were 5 bases for V and 2 bases for J; bases not matched to a gene: 13. The CDR3 length is 20 residues. Germline CDR1 is SGHVS and CDR2 is FNYEAQ. The CDR3: CASSQWAGLAGALNTGELFF. As DNA, the CDR3 is TGTGCCAGCAGCCAGTGGGCGGGACTAGCGGGGGCCCTCAACACCGGGGAGCTGTTTTTT.

The count of this clone is one. The rearrangement joins TRBV5-4 to TRBJ2-7; maybe TRBD1 (5 bases). Trimming left V 2 bases short and J 3 bases short, with 12 bases between. This CDR3 region has 14 residues. Germline CDR1 is SGHNT and CDR2 is YYREEE (reference sequence). DNA of the CDR3: TGTGCCAGCAGCTTAGAGGTAGGGGTCTACGAGCAGTACTTC. The encoded protein is CASSLEVGVYEQYF.

This chain joins TRBV2 and TRBJ2-7; D may be TRBD2 (7 bases). This CDR3 is built from 15 residues. V lost 6 bases to trimming and J lost 1 base, with 16 bases between them. From germline, CDR1 is SNHLY and CDR2 FYNNEI. CDR3 in amino acids: CASREGEGLSYEQYF. The CDR3 region has the DNA TGTGCCAGCAGGGAGGGGGAGGGCCTGTCCTACGAGCAGTACTTC.

This clone has a single count. This rearrangement joins TRBV7-6 to TRBJ2-1, with D possibly TRBD1 on 5 matching bases. The CDR3 has 16 residues. Trimming left V 2 bases short and J 0 bases short, with 11 bases between. Germline values: CDR1 SGHVS, CDR2 FNYEAQ. The CDR3 protein is CASSLTGQGSYNEQFF. CDR3 in DNA: TGTGCCAGCAGCTTAACCGGGCAGGGCTCCTACAATGAGCAGTTCTTC.

This sequence joins TRBV3-1 (or the pseudogene TRBV3-2) and TRBJ1-1; 7 bases agree with TRBD1. The V segment lost 4 bases and the J segment 8 bases; nucleotides outside the gene matches: 10. The CDR3 consists of 14 residues. The germline CDR1 and CDR2 sequences are LGHDT and YNNKEL (reference sequence). In DNA, the CDR3 is TGTGCCAGCAGCCTAAGGGAAGTGGACAGGGAAGCTTTCTTT. It translates to CASSLREVDREAFF.

The V call is TRBV18, the J call TRBJ1-4, with 8 bases aligning to TRBD1. The CDR3 has 16 residues. V trimming: 5 bases; J trimming: 8 bases; junction bases outside the gene matches: 13. CDR1 KGHSH and CDR2 LQKENI come from the germline V gene. The CDR3 nucleotides read TGTGCCAGCTCATCCGACAGGACAGGGCGTTACGAAAAACTGTTTTTT. Translated: CASSSDRTGRYEKLFF.

The V and J genes are TRBV7-8 and TRBJ1-4, with 7 bases that match TRBD1. The germline CDR1 and CDR2 sequences are SGHVS and FQNEAQ. V was clipped by 0 bases and J by 8 bases; unmatched bases: 9. The CDR3 runs to 16 residues. The CDR3 region has the DNA TGTGCCAGCAGCTTAGCCTTACAGGGGATAATAGAAAAACTGTTTTTT. Protein product: CASSLALQGIIEKLFF. Combining the CDR3 with reference TRBV7-8 and TRBJ1-4 gives the whole variable domain GAGVSQSPRYKVAKRGQDVALRCDPISGHVSLFWYQQALGQGPEFLTYFQNEAQLDKSGLPSDRFFAERPEGSVSTLKIQRTQQEDSAVYLCASSLALQGIIEKLFFGSGTQLSVL.

V gene TRBV7-9 combines with J gene TRBJ1-1; 7 positions match TRBD1. J was trimmed by 0 bases and V by 10 bases; bases with no gene match: 8. This CDR3 has 14 residues. Germline CDR1 and CDR2: SEHNR and FQNEAQ (reference sequence). CDR3 in amino acids: CAIETGLMNTEAFF. The DNA of the CDR3 is TGTGCCATCGAGACAGGGCTCATGAACACTGAAGCTTTCTTT.

This sequence joins TRBV7-2 and TRBJ1-5; D remains ambiguous. Germline-derived CDR1 and CDR2 are SGHTA and FQGNSA. The CDR3 length is 15 residues. V was clipped by 1 base and J by 3 bases, with 10 bases between them. CDR3 in amino acids: CASSLVGRNNQPQHF. As DNA, the CDR3 is TGTGCCAGCAGCTTAGTGGGGAGGAACAATCAGCCCCAGCATTTT.